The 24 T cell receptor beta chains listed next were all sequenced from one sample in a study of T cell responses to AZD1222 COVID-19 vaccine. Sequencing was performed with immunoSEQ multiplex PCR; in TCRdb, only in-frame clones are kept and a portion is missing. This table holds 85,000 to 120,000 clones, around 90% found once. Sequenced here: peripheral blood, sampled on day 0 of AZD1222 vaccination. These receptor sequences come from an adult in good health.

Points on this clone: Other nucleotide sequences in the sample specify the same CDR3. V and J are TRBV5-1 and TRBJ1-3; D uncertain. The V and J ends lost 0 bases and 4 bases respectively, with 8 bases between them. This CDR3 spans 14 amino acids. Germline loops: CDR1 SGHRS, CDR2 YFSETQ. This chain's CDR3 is CASSLGSGGNTIYF. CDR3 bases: TGCGCCAGCAGCTTGGGTTCTGGGGGAAACACCATATATTTT.

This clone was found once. The CDR3 protein is CASSSGQGAIYGYTF. In DNA, the CDR3 is TGTGCCAGCAGTTCGGGACAGGGGGCGATCTATGGCTACACCTTC. The J gene is TRBJ1-2, the V gene TRBV6-5, with 12 bases lining up with TRBD1. Germline CDR1 reads MNHEY; CDR2 reads SVGAGI. J lost 4 bases, V lost 4 bases, and 4 bases had no gene match. This CDR3 region has 15 residues.

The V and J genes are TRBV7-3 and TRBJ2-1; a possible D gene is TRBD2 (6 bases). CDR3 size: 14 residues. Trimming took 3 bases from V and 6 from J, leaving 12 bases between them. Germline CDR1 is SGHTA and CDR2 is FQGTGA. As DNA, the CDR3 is TGTGCCAGCAGCTTTGGCGGGGCCCCCAATGAGCAGTTCTTC. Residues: CASSFGGAPNEQFF.

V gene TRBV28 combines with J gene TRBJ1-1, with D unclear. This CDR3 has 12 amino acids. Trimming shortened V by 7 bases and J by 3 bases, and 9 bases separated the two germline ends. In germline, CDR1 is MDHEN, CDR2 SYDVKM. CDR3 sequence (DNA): TGTGCCAGCAACCAGGTTTACACTGAAGCTTTCTTT. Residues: CASNQVYTEAFF. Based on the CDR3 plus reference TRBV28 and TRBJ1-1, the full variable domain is DVKVTQSSRYLVKRTGEKVFLECVQDMDHENMFWYRQDPGLGLRLIYFSYDVKMKEKGDIPEGYSVSREKKERFSLILESASTNQTSMYLCASNQVYTEAFFGQGTRLTVV.

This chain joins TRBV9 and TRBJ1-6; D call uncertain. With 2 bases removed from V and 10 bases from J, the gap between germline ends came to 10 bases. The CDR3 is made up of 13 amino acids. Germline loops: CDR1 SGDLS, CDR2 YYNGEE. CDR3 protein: CASSVEVGSPLHF. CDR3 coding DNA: TGTGCCAGCAGCGTGGAAGTGGGATCACCCCTCCACTTT.

CDR3 nucleotide sequence: TGTGCCATTAGGGAGGGGCAGAACACCGGGGAGCTGTTTTTT. Its protein is CAIREGQNTGELFF. The chain joins TRBV19 to TRBJ2-2; 7 bases map to TRBD2. The CDR3 spans 14 residues. Losses at the gene ends were 10 bases for V and 1 base for J; bases not matched to a gene: 6. Per germline, CDR1 LNHDA and CDR2 SQIVND (reference sequence).

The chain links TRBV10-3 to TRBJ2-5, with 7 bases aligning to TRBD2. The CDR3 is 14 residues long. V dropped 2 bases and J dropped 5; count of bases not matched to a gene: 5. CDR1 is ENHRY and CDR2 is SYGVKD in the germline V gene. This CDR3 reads CAISETSVGETQYF. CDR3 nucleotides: TGTGCCATCAGTGAGACTAGCGTAGGGGAGACCCAGTACTTC.

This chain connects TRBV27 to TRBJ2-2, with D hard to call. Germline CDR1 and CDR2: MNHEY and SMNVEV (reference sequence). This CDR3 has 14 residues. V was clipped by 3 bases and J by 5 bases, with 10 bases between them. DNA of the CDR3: TGTGCCAGCAGTTTGAGCAGATCGACCGGGGAGCTGTTTTTT. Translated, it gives CASSLSRSTGELFF.

This CDR3 reads CASRPGTGESLEAFF. The CDR3 bases are TGCGCCAGCAGACCCGGGACAGGGGAGTCCCTTGAAGCTTTCTTT. The rearrangement uses TRBV5-1 and TRBJ1-1; 10 bases match TRBD1. Germline V gene sequence: CDR1 SGHRS, CDR2 YFSETQ. V shed 5 bases and J 7 bases; nucleotides not matched to a gene: 11. This CDR3 is built from 15 residues.

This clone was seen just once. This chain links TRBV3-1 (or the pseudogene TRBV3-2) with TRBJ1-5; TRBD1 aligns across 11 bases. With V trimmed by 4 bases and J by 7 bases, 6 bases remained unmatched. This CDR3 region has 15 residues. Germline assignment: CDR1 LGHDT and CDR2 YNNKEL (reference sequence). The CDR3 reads CASSLGQGAGQPQHF. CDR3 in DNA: TGTGCCAGCAGCCTTGGACAGGGGGCCGGGCAGCCCCAGCATTTT.

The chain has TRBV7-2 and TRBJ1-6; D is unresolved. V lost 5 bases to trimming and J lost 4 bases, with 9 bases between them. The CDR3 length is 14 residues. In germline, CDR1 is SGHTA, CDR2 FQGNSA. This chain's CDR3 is CASSPDTYNSPLHF. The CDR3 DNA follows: TGTGCCAGCAGCCCCGACACTTATAATTCACCCCTCCACTTT.

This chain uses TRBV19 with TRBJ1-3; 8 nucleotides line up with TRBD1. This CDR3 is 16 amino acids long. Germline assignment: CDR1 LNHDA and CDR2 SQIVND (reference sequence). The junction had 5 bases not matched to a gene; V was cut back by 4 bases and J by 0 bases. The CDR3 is CASSTRGPSSGNTIYF. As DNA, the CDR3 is TGTGCCAGTAGTACCAGGGGGCCCAGCTCTGGAAACACCATATATTTT. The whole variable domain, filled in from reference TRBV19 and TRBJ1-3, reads DGGITQSPKYLFRKEGQNVTLSCEQNLNHDAMYWYRQDPGQGLRLIYYSQIVNDFQKGDIAEGYSVSREKKESFPLTVTSAQKNPTAFYLCASSTRGPSSGNTIYFGEGSWLTVV.

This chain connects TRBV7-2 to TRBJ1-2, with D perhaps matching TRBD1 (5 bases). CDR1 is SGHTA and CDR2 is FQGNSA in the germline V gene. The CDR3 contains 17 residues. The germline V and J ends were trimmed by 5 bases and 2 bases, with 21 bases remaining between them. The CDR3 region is CASSRLGGDRRNYGYTF. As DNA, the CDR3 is TGTGCCAGCAGCCGCCTCGGAGGAGACAGAAGAAACTATGGCTACACCTTC.

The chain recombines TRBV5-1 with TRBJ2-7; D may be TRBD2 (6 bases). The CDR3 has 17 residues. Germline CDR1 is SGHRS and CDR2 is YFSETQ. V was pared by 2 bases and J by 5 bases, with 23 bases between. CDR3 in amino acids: CASSLNLRAGTSDEQYF. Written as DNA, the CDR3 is TGCGCCAGCAGCTTAAATTTGCGCGCTGGGACTTCGGACGAGCAGTACTTC.

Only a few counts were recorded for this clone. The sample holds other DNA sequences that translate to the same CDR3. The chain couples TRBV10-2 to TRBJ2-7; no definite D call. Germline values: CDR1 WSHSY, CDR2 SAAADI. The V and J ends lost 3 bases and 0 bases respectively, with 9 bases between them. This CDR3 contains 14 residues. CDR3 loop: CASSDSTNSYEQYF. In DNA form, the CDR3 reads TGCGCCAGCAGTGATAGTACGAACTCCTACGAGCAGTACTTC.

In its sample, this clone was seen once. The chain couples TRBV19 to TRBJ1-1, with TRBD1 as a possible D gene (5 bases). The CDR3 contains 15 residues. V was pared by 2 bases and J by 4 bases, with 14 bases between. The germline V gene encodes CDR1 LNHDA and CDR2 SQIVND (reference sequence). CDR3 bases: TGTGCCAGTAGTATAAGGGACGGAGGTAGCACTGAAGCTTTCTTT. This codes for CASSIRDGGSTEAFF.

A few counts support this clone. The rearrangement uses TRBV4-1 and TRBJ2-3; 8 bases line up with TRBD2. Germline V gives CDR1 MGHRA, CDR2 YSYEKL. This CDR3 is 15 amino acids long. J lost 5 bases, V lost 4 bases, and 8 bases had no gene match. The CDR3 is CASSLSREGRDTQYF. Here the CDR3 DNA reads TGCGCCAGCAGCCTCTCACGGGAGGGCCGAGATACGCAGTATTTT.

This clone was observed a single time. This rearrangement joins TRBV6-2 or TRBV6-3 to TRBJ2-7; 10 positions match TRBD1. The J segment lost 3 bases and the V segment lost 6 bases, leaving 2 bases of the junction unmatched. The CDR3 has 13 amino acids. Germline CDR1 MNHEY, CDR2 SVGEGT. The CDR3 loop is CASSRDRGYEQYF. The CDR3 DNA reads TGTGCCAGCAGCCGGGACAGGGGCTACGAGCAGTACTTC.

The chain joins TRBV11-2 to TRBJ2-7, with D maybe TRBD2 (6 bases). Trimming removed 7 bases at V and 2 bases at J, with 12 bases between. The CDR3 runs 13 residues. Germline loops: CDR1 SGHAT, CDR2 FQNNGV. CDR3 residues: CASNPRRAYEQYF. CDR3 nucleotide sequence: TGTGCCAGCAACCCCAGGAGGGCCTACGAGCAGTACTTC.

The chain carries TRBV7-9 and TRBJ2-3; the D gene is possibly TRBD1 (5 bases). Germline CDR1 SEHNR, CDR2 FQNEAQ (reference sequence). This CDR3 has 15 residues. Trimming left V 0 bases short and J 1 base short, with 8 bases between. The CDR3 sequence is CASSLARVGTDTQYF. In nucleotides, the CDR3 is TGTGCCAGCAGCTTAGCCAGGGTAGGCACAGATACGCAGTATTTT. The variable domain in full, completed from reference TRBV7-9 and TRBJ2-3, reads DTGVSQNPRHKITKRGQNVTFRCDPISEHNRLYWYRQTLGQGPEFLTYFQNEAQLEKSRLLSDRFSAERPKGSFSTLEIQRTEQGDSAMYLCASSLARVGTDTQYFGPGTRLTVL.

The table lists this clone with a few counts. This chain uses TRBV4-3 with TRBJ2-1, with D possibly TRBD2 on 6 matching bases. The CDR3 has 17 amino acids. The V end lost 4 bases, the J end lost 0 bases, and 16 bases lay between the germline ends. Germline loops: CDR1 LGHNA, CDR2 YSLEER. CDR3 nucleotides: TGCGCCAGCAGCCGCGGGGACGGCTTTAGCTCCTACAATGAGCAGTTCTTC. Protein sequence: CASSRGDGFSSYNEQFF.

The CDR3 sequence is CASSRIHRETQYF. Here the CDR3 DNA reads TGTGCCAGCAGCCGAATACACCGGGAGACCCAGTACTTC. V usage is TRBV7-3 and J usage is TRBJ2-5; no clear D. The germline CDR1 and CDR2 sequences are SGHTA and FQGTGA. V gave up 5 bases and J gave up 5 bases, with 12 bases separating them. This CDR3 comprises 13 residues.

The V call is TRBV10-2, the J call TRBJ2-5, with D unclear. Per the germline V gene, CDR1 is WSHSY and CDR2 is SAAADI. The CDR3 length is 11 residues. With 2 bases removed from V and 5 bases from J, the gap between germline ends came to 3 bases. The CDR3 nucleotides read TGCGCCAGCAGTGAGGCTGAGACCCAGTACTTC. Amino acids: CASSEAETQYF.

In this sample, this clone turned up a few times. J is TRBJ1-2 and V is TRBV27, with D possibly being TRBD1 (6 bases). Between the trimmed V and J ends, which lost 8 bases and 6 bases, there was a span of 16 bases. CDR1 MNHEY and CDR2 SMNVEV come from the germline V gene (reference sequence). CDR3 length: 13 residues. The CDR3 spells CASSHGGANGYTF. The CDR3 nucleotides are TGTGCCAGCTCCCACGGGGGGGCTAATGGCTACACCTTC.